These T cell receptor beta chains were read from a single sample in a study of cytomegalovirus exposure and HLA in healthy donors. Generated by immunoSEQ multiplex PCR, the TCRdb table keeps only in-frame clones and is missing some. The table records more than 150,000 clones, roughly 80% of them present only once. The sequenced sample was PBMCs. The receptors stem from a man in his forties in good health and CMV-seropositive. Both conserved end residues are part of each CDR3. The order of the fields is V gene, D gene, J gene, CDR3 protein. A D gene is named only where the DNA matches it firmly.

>TRBV27|NA|TRBJ1-5
CASSLGRHDQPQHF
>TRBV7-2|NA|TRBJ2-5
CASSFQGTETQYF
>TRBV7-6|TRBD2|TRBJ2-1
CASSHRGAGGQINEQFF
>TRBV6-5|TRBD1|TRBJ2-2
CASSAGQGTGELFF
>TRBV12-2|NA|TRBJ1-4
CASRLGGRTQLFF
>TRBV7-2|NA|TRBJ2-2
CASRGQRIAENTGELFF
>TRBV9|TRBD1|TRBJ1-3
CASSVDRGAGNTIYF
>TRBV28|TRBD2|TRBJ2-2
CASRTGGPRTGELFF
>TRBV19|TRBD1|TRBJ2-2
CAASSIGRDRGAGELFF
>TRBV5-4|TRBD2|TRBJ2-7
CASSLEAGGNYEQYF
>TRBV4-3|TRBD2|TRBJ2-7
CASSQGLAGGSYEQYF
>TRBV7-2|TRBD1|TRBJ2-5
CASSLGYPGQIQETQYF
>TRBV2|TRBD2|TRBJ2-7
CASSENLAEAYEQYF
>TRBV6-1|TRBD1|TRBJ2-7
CASSGQGSSYEQYF
>TRBV4-1|TRBD2|TRBJ2-1
CASSRTIGGGYYNEQFF
>TRBV7-7|TRBD1|TRBJ2-2
CASSLRGDRTNTGELFF